This TCR beta chain was observed in a study of regulatory T cells in long-lasting Graves disease. The CDR3 is 14 amino acids. The V gene end was trimmed by 1 base and the J gene end by 10 bases; junction bases not matched to a gene: 4. The germline gives CDR1 MNHEY, CDR2 SMNVEV (reference sequence). As for time point: newly diagnosed GD, antithyroid drugs for less than 3 months. PBMCs were the source of the RNA used for TCR sequencing. For TCR beta, libraries came from iRepertoire HTBI primers and Arm-PCR of CDR3 regions. TCRdb fed the multiplex PCR reads into MiXCR, producing one record per CDR3 protein. The sample consists of 350,000 to 400,000 distinct CDR3 sequences, under 20% of them appearing once. This clonotype has more than one count but fewer than ten. These sequences were also reported in another study, on T cells in Graves' hyperthyroidism and ophthalmopathy.

This rearrangement joins TRBV27 to TRBJ2-1; the match to TRBD2 covers 10 bases. The specimen comprised peripheral blood mononuclear cells (PBMCs), sampled at new diagnosis, from a patient treated with antithyroid drugs. This clonotype was obtained from a young woman with Graves disease. This chain's CDR3 is CASSLWASGGEQFF. The CDR3 DNA reads as TGTGCCAGCAGTTTATGGGCTAGCGGGGGAGAGCAGTTCTTC.